These T cell receptor beta chains were read from a single sample in a study of blood T cell repertoires in COVID-19. Sequencing used immunoSEQ multiplex PCR; TCRdb keeps in-frame clones, though not all of them. The data contain 280,000 or so clones, about 85% of them singletons. Input material: peripheral blood. The receptors shown here come from a human donor in a cohort sampled during active COVID-19. The CDR3 runs from the conserved cysteine through the conserved F or W. Fields, in order: D gene, clone size, V gene, J gene, CDR3 DNA, CDR3 protein. D genes are given only for firm matches. Clone size is stated in some rows and not others, as once, few, many or a class when expanded.

NA	NA	TRBV7-8	TRBJ2-6	TGTGCCAGCAGCTTAGTAGTTCTGCCAGGAACATCTGGGGCCAACGTCCTGACTTTC	CASSLVVLPGTSGANVLTF
TRBD1	NA	TRBV27	TRBJ2-7	TGTGCCAGCACCTCGAGGACAGGGGGTCCCTACGAGCAGTACTTC	CASTSRTGGPYEQYF
TRBD1	NA	TRBV7-8	TRBJ1-5	TGTGCCAGCAGCCATCCCGGGACAGGAGGAAGTACCCAGATAACCCGCAATCAGCCCCAGCATTTT	CASSHPGTGGSTQITRNQPQHF
TRBD1	NA	TRBV7-9	TRBJ1-2	TGTGCCAGCGGACAGGAGAACTATGGCTACACCTTC	CASGQENYGYTF
NA	NA	TRBV6-2/TRBV6-3	TRBJ1-5	TGTGCCAGCAGTTTAAGGGGAAATCGGAGAGATAGCAATCAGCCCCAGCATTTT	CASSLRGNRRDSNQPQHF
NA	NA	TRBV5-1	TRBJ2-3	TGCGCCACCAGGTCGGGGGCGGGAGCGGTAGATACGCAGTATTTT	CATRSGAGAVDTQYF
TRBD1	NA	TRBV18	TRBJ1-4	TGTGCCAGCTCAAAGGGACAGTCTAATGAAAAACTGTTTTTT	CASSKGQSNEKLFF
TRBD2	NA	TRBV19	TRBJ2-1	TGTGCCAGTAGTATAGGCCGACTAGCAAATGAGCAGTTCTTC	CASSIGRLANEQFF
NA	NA	TRBV27	TRBJ1-2	TGTGCCAGCAGTTCGGACAGCTCACTCTATGGCTACACCTTC	CASSSDSSLYGYTF
TRBD1	NA	TRBV12-3/TRBV12-4	TRBJ2-7	TGTGCCAGCAGTCCCCCGACAGGGGATCAGTACTTC	CASSPPTGDQYF
NA	NA	TRBV27	TRBJ1-2	TGTGCCAGCAGACGGGAGAACTATGGCTACACCTTC	CASRRENYGYTF
TRBD1	NA	TRBV5-5	TRBJ1-5	TGTGCCAGCAGCTTGAGTTACTACCGGGACAGGGGATTTTACAATCAGCCCCAGCATTTT	CASSLSYYRDRGFYNQPQHF
TRBD2	NA	TRBV5-4	TRBJ2-3	TGTGCCAGCAGCTTGCCAGCGGGAGGGCCCGATACGCAGTATTTT	CASSLPAGGPDTQYF
NA	NA	TRBV25-1	TRBJ1-4	TGTGCCAGCAGTGACAGCGGGAATGAAAAACTGTTTTTT	CASSDSGNEKLFF
TRBD1	NA	TRBV11-2	TRBJ1-6	TGTGCCAGCAGCTTGGAACAGGGGTTAGGTTCACCCCTCCACTTT	CASSLEQGLGSPLHF
TRBD1	once	TRBV3-1/TRBV3-2	TRBJ1-3	TGTGCCAGCAGTTACAGGGGAAGTGGAAACACCATATATTTT	CASSYRGSGNTIYF
TRBD1	NA	TRBV29-1	TRBJ1-1	TGCAGCGTTGAGGGGACAGCCGAAGCTTTCTTT	CSVEGTAEAFF
TRBD2	few	TRBV19	TRBJ2-1	TGTGCCAGCCACAGTGGGGGGGTCTCCTACAATGAGCAGTTCTTC	CASHSGGVSYNEQFF
TRBD1	NA	TRBV6-1	TRBJ1-2	TGTGCCAGCAGTGCCCTGCCGTCCCGGGGACAGGGATCCTATGGCTACACCTTC	CASSALPSRGQGSYGYTF
NA	NA	TRBV19	TRBJ1-5	TGTGCCAGTAGTTTACAGGGTGCCTATCAGCCCCAGCATTTT	CASSLQGAYQPQHF
TRBD1	NA	TRBV5-8	TRBJ1-5	TGTGCCAGCAGCCCGGGTACCCCGCTGACAGGGACCCAGCATTTT	CASSPGTPLTGTQHF
NA	NA	TRBV7-6	TRBJ2-3	TGTGCCAGCAGCGGGGAGAGGAGTACAGATACGCAGTATTTT	CASSGERSTDTQYF
NA	NA	TRBV19	TRBJ1-1	TGTGCCAGTAGCTACGAGGAGACAGCTATGAACACTGAAGCTTTCTTT	CASSYEETAMNTEAFF
TRBD2	NA	TRBV7-9	TRBJ2-1	TGTGCCAGCAGTTTTGTCCCGGGACTACATATCAATGAGCAGTTCTTC	CASSFVPGLHINEQFF
TRBD1	NA	TRBV2	TRBJ1-2	TGTGCCAGCAGCGGACAGGGTCCCTACTATGGCTACACCTTC	CASSGQGPYYGYTF
NA	NA	TRBV7-2	TRBJ1-2	TGTGCCAGCAGCTTTCGCGATTATGGCTACACCTTC	CASSFRDYGYTF
NA	NA	TRBV28	TRBJ1-5	TGTGCCAGCAGTTTTCTCGGGAATAGCAATCAGCCCCAGCATTTT	CASSFLGNSNQPQHF
NA	NA	TRBV6-5	TRBJ2-1	TGTGCCAGCAGTTCCACGACTAGGCCGAATGAGCAGTTCTTC	CASSSTTRPNEQFF
NA	NA	TRBV27	TRBJ1-5	TGTGCCAGCAGTTTCGAGGGGAGGTTGGGTCAGCCCCAGCATTTT	CASSFEGRLGQPQHF
TRBD2	once	TRBV12-5	TRBJ2-7	TGTGCTAGTGGTCCCTTTTCGACTAGCGGAGCCTACGAGCAGTACTTC	CASGPFSTSGAYEQYF
NA	NA	TRBV29-1	TRBJ1-2	TGCAGCGTTGAGAGGACAGAACTTTATAACTATGGCTACACCTTC	CSVERTELYNYGYTF